These 29 T cell receptor beta chains originate from one sample sequenced in a study of CD8 T cells in Susac syndrome (dated by TCRdb to about 2019). The library was built by means of the immunoSEQ multiplex PCR assay. RNA was extracted with the RNeasy kit and 0.5 to 1 ug was reverse transcribed using random hexamers. TCRdb ran its own pipeline on the public reads, namely fastp trimming at Q25 and MiXCR clone calling, and kept in-frame beta chains. Every CDR3 protein is listed once, alongside the most common genes and DNA of its rows. This sample is represented by tens of thousands of distinct CDR3 sequences; over 90% of them were singletons. 0.11% of the sample is taken by the ten largest. The sequenced sample was CD4+ T cells from PBMCs. The receptor set was obtained from a human donor with multiple sclerosis.

This sequence joins TRBV28 and TRBJ2-3; unclear D gene. CDR1 MDHEN and CDR2 SYDVKM come from the germline V gene. Trimming left V 6 bases short and J 4 bases short, with 11 bases between. The CDR3 spans 13 residues. CDR3 nucleotides: TGTGCCAGCAGCCGATTAACTCCAGATACGCAGTATTTT. Amino acid sequence: CASSRLTPDTQYF.

The genes are TRBV6-6 and TRBJ1-5, with D uncertain. Trimming stripped 8 bases from V and 2 bases from J, with 4 bases between. This CDR3 region has 11 residues. Germline-derived CDR1 and CDR2 are MNHNY and SVGAGI (reference sequence). The CDR3 DNA sequence: TGTGCCAGCCGGGGCAATCAGCCCCAGCATTTT. It is translated as CASRGNQPQHF.

The chain uses TRBV11-2 and TRBJ1-1, with D perhaps matching TRBD1 (5 bases). Trimming took off 4 bases at V and 4 bases at J, with 10 bases between the two ends. Germline CDR1 and CDR2: SGHAT and FQNNGV. This CDR3 contains 13 residues. CDR3 coding DNA: TGTGCCAGCAGCTCAACGCAGGGCACTGAAGCTTTCTTT. This encodes CASSSTQGTEAFF.

The rearrangement uses TRBV20-1 and TRBJ1-6; D gene unclear. CDR1 is DFQATT, CDR2 SNEGSKA, per germline (reference sequence). Trimming pared 2 bases from V and 6 bases from J, leaving 5 bases between. This CDR3 has 12 amino acids. The CDR3 spells CSARNSNSPLHF. The CDR3 DNA reads as TGCAGTGCTAGAAATTCTAATTCACCCCTCCACTTT.

The chain joins TRBV4-3 to TRBJ2-3; D possibly corresponds to TRBD1 (5 bases). Trimming shortened V by 0 bases and J by 0 bases, and 10 bases separated the two germline ends. The germline V gene has CDR1 LGHNA and CDR2 YSLEER. The CDR3 has 16 amino acids. CDR3 DNA: TGCGCCAGCAGCCAAGATCTCGACAGTAGCACAGATACGCAGTATTTT. This sequence encodes CASSQDLDSSTDTQYF.

The chain is built from TRBV28 and TRBJ1-4, with a weak D call TRBD1 (6 bases). This CDR3 is 15 amino acids long. Per germline, CDR1 MDHEN and CDR2 SYDVKM. The V end was cut by 4 bases, the J end by 3 bases, with 12 bases between. The CDR3 DNA sequence: TGTGCCAGCAGTTCCTCGGGGGCGCCTAATGAAAAACTGTTTTTT. Its translation is CASSSSGAPNEKLFF.

The count of this clonotype is one. The chain has TRBV12-3 or TRBV12-4 and TRBJ1-2; D call uncertain. The CDR3 is 13 amino acids. Deletions cut 4 bases from V and 8 bases from J, with 14 bases between. The CDR3 bases are TGTGCCAGCAGTTCGACGGGCTCCCGCGGCTACACCTTC. Its protein is CASSSTGSRGYTF.

The rearrangement uses TRBV3-1 and TRBJ2-7; D remains unclear. Germline V gives CDR1 LGHDT, CDR2 YNNKEL (reference sequence). Trimming cost V 0 bases and J 7 bases, with 10 bases left between them. The CDR3 is 13 residues long. The CDR3 DNA reads TGTGCCAGCAGCCAAGATAAGGGTTGGGAGCAGTACTTC. It is translated as CASSQDKGWEQYF.

V usage is TRBV5-4 and J usage is TRBJ2-5; 7 positions agree with TRBD1. Losses at the gene ends were 4 bases for V and 2 bases for J; bases not matched to a gene: 5. The CDR3 spans 14 residues. CDR1 and CDR2 from the germline V gene are SGHNT and YYREEE (reference sequence). This CDR3 is CASSDRTGQETQYF. CDR3 DNA sequence: TGTGCCAGCAGCGACCGGACAGGTCAAGAGACCCAGTACTTC.

The chain recombines TRBV2 with TRBJ2-7; perhaps TRBD2 as D (5 bases). V was cut by 4 bases and J by 0 bases, with 13 bases left in between. The germline CDR1 and CDR2 sequences are SNHLY and FYNNEI. The CDR3 spans 15 residues. DNA of the CDR3: TGTGCCAGCAGTGCGAGAGGTACTAGCTCCTACGAGCAGTACTTC. Protein: CASSARGTSSYEQYF.

The chain links TRBV21-1 to TRBJ2-6; the table's TRBD1 call for D was not verified on the DNA. TRBV21-1 is designated a pseudogene. The CDR3 has 20 residues. The chain's CDR3 is CASSKKGRDRGRSGANVLTF. In nucleotides, the CDR3 is TGTGCCAGCAGCAAAAAGGGACGGGACAGGGGACGCTCTGGGGCCAACGTCCTGACTTTC.

The CDR3 spells CASSPFGGGEQYF. The CDR3, as DNA: TGTGCCAGCAGCCCATTCGGGGGTGGCGAGCAGTACTTC. The chain has TRBV9 and TRBJ2-7; TRBD2 might be the D (6 bases). Trimming left V 4 bases short and J 6 bases short, with 14 bases between. CDR1 and CDR2 from the germline V gene are SGDLS and YYNGEE. The CDR3 loop spans 13 amino acids.

This clonotype was counted once. The chain links TRBV7-2 to TRBJ1-6, with D possibly TRBD1 on 6 matching bases. The CDR3 has 13 amino acids. Trimming left V 3 bases short and J 10 bases short, with 10 bases between. The germline gives CDR1 SGHTA, CDR2 FQGNSA. CDR3 loop: CASSFRGESPLHF. As DNA, the CDR3 is TGTGCCAGCAGCTTCAGGGGAGAGTCACCCCTCCACTTT.

The genes are TRBV12-3 or TRBV12-4 and TRBJ2-3; D is unclear. Trimming pared 6 bases from V and 4 bases from J, leaving 17 bases between. This CDR3 spans 15 amino acids. The CDR3 spells CASSHPVWGADTQYF. The CDR3 bases are TGTGCCAGCAGCCATCCTGTCTGGGGTGCAGATACGCAGTATTTT.

V is TRBV30 and J is TRBJ1-1; 7 nucleotides align to TRBD1. CDR1 is GTSNPN and CDR2 is SVGIG in the germline V gene (reference sequence). This CDR3 is 14 amino acids long. The V and J ends lost 2 bases and 6 bases, in that order; junction bases with no gene match: 9. This CDR3 reads CAWSQVRGKSEAFF. DNA for the CDR3: TGTGCCTGGAGTCAGGTCAGGGGGAAGTCTGAAGCTTTCTTT.

The rearrangement uses TRBV29-1 and TRBJ2-2, with a weak D call TRBD1 (5 bases). This CDR3 comprises 14 residues. The germline CDR1 and CDR2 sequences are SQVTM and ANQGSEA. Trimming left V 2 bases short and J 6 bases short, with 13 bases between. The CDR3 loop reads CSVETIKGSGELFF. The DNA for the CDR3 is TGCAGCGTTGAAACGATAAAGGGGTCCGGGGAGCTGTTTTTT.

The CDR3 DNA sequence: TGTGCCAGCAACGAGCTCGCTTCAGGGGCCAACGTCCTGACTTTC. It is translated as CASNELASGANVLTF. J is TRBJ2-6 and V is TRBV2, with D unclear. Germline loops: CDR1 SNHLY, CDR2 FYNNEI. The ends were cut back, 7 bases at V and 4 bases at J, with 14 bases in the middle. CDR3 length: 15 residues.

The chain has TRBV7-2 and TRBJ2-6; TRBD1 is a possible D gene (5 bases). The CDR3 extends over 15 amino acids. The V and J ends lost 1 base and 13 bases respectively, with 17 bases between them. Germline loops: CDR1 SGHTA, CDR2 FQGNSA. The CDR3 loop reads CASSLEAQGGAVLTF. The CDR3 coding sequence is TGTGCCAGCAGCTTAGAGGCTCAGGGCGGAGCGGTCCTGACTTTC.

The J gene is TRBJ2-4, the V gene TRBV30; 8 bases map to TRBD2. Germline CDR1 GTSNPN, CDR2 SVGIG (reference sequence). The J segment lost 6 bases and the V segment lost 4 bases, leaving 5 bases of the junction unmatched. There are 13 residues in the CDR3. The CDR3 nucleotides read TGTGCCTGGACCGCGGGGGGCGTAAACATTCAGTACTTC. Protein product: CAWTAGGVNIQYF.

This clonotype was observed a handful of times. This chain connects TRBV7-9 to TRBJ1-1; the match to TRBD1 covers 8 bases. Germline CDR1 reads SEHNR; CDR2 reads FQNEAQ (reference sequence). V dropped 5 bases and J dropped 0; count of bases not matched to a gene: 11. The CDR3 covers 17 residues. In nucleotides, the CDR3 is TGTGCCAGCAGCCCCGCAGGGGGCGGCCTCATGAACACTGAAGCTTTCTTT. Protein product: CASSPAGGGLMNTEAFF.

This rearrangement joins TRBV5-1 to TRBJ1-3; D is unresolved. This CDR3 contains 14 residues. Trimming removed 4 bases from V and 4 bases from J, with 12 bases in between. From germline, CDR1 is SGHRS and CDR2 YFSETQ. The CDR3 bases are TGCGCCAGCAGCCTGGGATCGACCGGAAACACCATATATTTT. Amino acids: CASSLGSTGNTIYF.

The gene calls are TRBV6-6 and TRBJ2-3; TRBD1 might be the D (6 bases). V lost 5 bases and J 1 base, leaving 16 bases between the germline ends. This CDR3 is 16 amino acids long. Germline values: CDR1 MNHNY, CDR2 SVGAGI (reference sequence). The CDR3 loop is CASSGPRGGGTDTQYF. The DNA for the CDR3 is TGTGCCAGCAGTGGCCCCAGGGGTGGAGGCACAGATACGCAGTATTTT.

The chain carries TRBV20-1 and TRBJ2-1, with 9 bases lining up with TRBD2. This CDR3 contains 15 residues. Trimming removed 1 base from V and 4 bases from J; junction bases left unmatched: 5. CDR1 and CDR2 (germline): DFQATT, SNEGSKA (reference sequence). This chain's CDR3 is CSARGRSGGYNEQFF. CDR3 coding DNA: TGCAGTGCTAGAGGGCGTAGCGGGGGATACAATGAGCAGTTCTTC.

Here the CDR3 reads CASSGTGGQPQHF. The CDR3 bases are TGTGCCAGTAGTGGGACAGGGGGTCAGCCCCAGCATTTT. The chain joins TRBV19 to TRBJ1-5, with 11 bases lining up with TRBD1. CDR3 length: 13 residues. From germline, CDR1 is LNHDA and CDR2 SQIVND (reference sequence). The trim removed 5 bases at V and 6 bases at J, leaving 0 bases unmatched.

The chain couples TRBV7-9 to TRBJ2-3; 8 bases match TRBD1. With 5 bases clipped from V and 2 bases from J, the junction kept 9 bases outside the gene matches. CDR1 SEHNR and CDR2 FQNEAQ come from the germline V gene (reference sequence). The CDR3 spans 16 residues. In nucleotides, the CDR3 is TGTGCCAGCAGCCCCCGGGCGCAGGGGGCCACAGATACGCAGTATTTT. This translates into CASSPRAQGATDTQYF.

The chain carries TRBV4-1 and TRBJ2-7; unclear D gene. CDR1 and CDR2 (germline): MGHRA, YSYEKL. This CDR3 spans 14 amino acids. V lost 4 bases to trimming and J lost 2 bases, with 12 bases between them. The CDR3 spells CASSRPGGTYEQYF. The CDR3 DNA is TGCGCCAGCAGCCGCCCAGGCGGTACCTACGAGCAGTACTTC.

V and J are TRBV12-3 or TRBV12-4 and TRBJ2-1; 12 bases match TRBD2. J lost 5 bases, V lost 4 bases, and 6 bases had no gene match. CDR3 size: 16 residues. The CDR3 nucleotides read TGTGCCAGCAGTTCCACGACTAGCGGGGGACACAATGAGCAGTTCTTC. This translates into CASSSTTSGGHNEQFF.

The CDR3 is CAWSYDRDQPQHF. The CDR3 coding sequence is TGTGCCTGGAGTTACGACAGAGATCAGCCCCAGCATTTT. V usage is TRBV30 and J usage is TRBJ1-5; D may be TRBD1 (5 bases). Trimming took off 2 bases at V and 5 bases at J, with 10 bases between the two ends. The CDR3 runs to 13 residues. Germline V gives CDR1 GTSNPN, CDR2 SVGIG (reference sequence).

J is TRBJ2-5 and V is TRBV3-1; 8 bases line up with TRBD1. The junction had 4 bases not matched to a gene; V was cut back by 3 bases and J by 4 bases. The CDR3 has 14 amino acids. Germline CDR1 LGHDT, CDR2 YNNKEL (reference sequence). The CDR3 nucleotides are TGTGCCAGCAGCCACAGGGGGCGCGGAGAGACCCAGTACTTC. It codes for CASSHRGRGETQYF.